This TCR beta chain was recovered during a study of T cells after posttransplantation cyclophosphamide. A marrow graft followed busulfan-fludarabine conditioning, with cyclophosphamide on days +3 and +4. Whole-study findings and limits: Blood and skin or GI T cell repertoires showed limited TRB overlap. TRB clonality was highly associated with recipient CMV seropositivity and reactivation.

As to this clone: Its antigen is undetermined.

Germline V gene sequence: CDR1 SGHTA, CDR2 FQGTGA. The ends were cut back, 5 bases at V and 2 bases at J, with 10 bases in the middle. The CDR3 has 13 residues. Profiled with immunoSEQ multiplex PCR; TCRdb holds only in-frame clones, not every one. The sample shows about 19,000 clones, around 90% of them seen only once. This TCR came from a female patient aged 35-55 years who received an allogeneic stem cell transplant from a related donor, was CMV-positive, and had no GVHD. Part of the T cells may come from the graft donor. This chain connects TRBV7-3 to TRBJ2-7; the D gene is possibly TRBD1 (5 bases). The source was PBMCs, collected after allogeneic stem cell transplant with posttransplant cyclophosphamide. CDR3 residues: CASSPDRAYEQYF. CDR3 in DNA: TGTGCCAGCAGCCCCGACAGAGCCTACGAGCAGTACTTC.